This record concerns one T cell receptor beta chain sequence. The antigen remains undetermined. This entry is derived from a study of T cells in Graves' hyperthyroidism and ophthalmopathy. Whole-study results and caveats: Most clonotypes expanded in the thyroid (above 0.001) were also present in blood.

Hyperthyroidism was newly diagnosed in patients aged 18 to 65 (duration under 2 months). Authors of the study amplified TCR beta CDR3 regions from RNA transcripts. The TCR CDR3 first-round RT-PCR relied on the HTBI primer set. TCRdb processed the multiplex PCR reads anew with MiXCR; each CDR3 protein has one entry. The sample shows around 800,000 distinct CDR3 sequences, around 38% of them seen only once. V dropped 5 bases and J dropped 8 bases, with 15 bases sitting between them. The CDR3 is 14 amino acids. Per germline, CDR1 SNHLY and CDR2 FYNNEI. This chain joins TRBV2 and TRBJ1-4, with D perhaps TRBD1 (6 bases). The receptor was isolated from a man in his late teens or twenties with Graves' hyperthyroidism. Sequenced input: blood. The CDR3 protein is CASSYPPGTEKLFF. The CDR3 nucleotides are TGTGCCAGCAGTTACCCGCCCGGGACAGAAAAACTGTTTTTT.